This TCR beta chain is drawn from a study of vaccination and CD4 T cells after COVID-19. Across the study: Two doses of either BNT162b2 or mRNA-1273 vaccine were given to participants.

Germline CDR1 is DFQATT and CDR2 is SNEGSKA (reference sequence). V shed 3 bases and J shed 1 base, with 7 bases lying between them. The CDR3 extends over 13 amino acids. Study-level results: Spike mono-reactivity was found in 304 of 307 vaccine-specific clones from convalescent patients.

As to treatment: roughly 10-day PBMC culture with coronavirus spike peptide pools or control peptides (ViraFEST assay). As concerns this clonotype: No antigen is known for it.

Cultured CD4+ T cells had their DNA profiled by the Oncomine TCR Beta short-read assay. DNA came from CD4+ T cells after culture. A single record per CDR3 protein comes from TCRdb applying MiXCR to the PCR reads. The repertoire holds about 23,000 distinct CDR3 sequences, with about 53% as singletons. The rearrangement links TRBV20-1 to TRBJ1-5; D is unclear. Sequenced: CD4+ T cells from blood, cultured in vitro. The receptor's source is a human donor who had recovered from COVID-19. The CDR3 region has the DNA TGCAGTGCTAGGAGGCGGAGCAATCAGCCCCAGCATTTT. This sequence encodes CSARRRSNQPQHF.